The 32 T cell receptor beta chains in this list originate from one sample, sequenced in a study of cytomegalovirus exposure and HLA in healthy donors. Produced via immunoSEQ multiplex PCR; TCRdb's table is partial and in-frame only. The sample includes about 240,000 clones, roughly 86% of them seen just once. Specimen: PBMCs. These receptor sequences come from a woman under 40 in good health and CMV-seropositive.

The chain's CDR3 is CASSRRDTQQETQYF. The CDR3 region has the DNA TGTGCCAGCTCACGCCGGGACACACAACAAGAGACCCAGTACTTC. The chain has TRBV18 and TRBJ2-5, with a tentative D call TRBD1 (6 bases). The CDR3 has 15 residues. Germline assignment: CDR1 KGHSH and CDR2 LQKENI. V was pared by 4 bases and J by 2 bases, with 14 bases between.

The genes are TRBV5-1 and TRBJ2-5; tentative D call: TRBD2 (7 bases). In germline, CDR1 is SGHRS, CDR2 YFSETQ. The CDR3 runs 16 residues. Trimming stripped 4 bases from V and 2 bases from J, with 18 bases between. The CDR3 is CASSPRGGWEQETQYF. The DNA for the CDR3 is TGCGCCAGCAGCCCGAGGGGGGGCTGGGAACAAGAGACCCAGTACTTC.

The V call is TRBV7-3, the J call TRBJ2-2; D is unclear. Germline V gene sequence: CDR1 SGHTA, CDR2 FQGTGA. Trimming pared 5 bases from V and 5 bases from J, leaving 18 bases between. This CDR3 is 16 amino acids long. CDR3 in DNA: TGTGCCAGCAGCCCCGGAGTCGCCCTCTGGACCGGGGAGCTGTTTTTT. Protein: CASSPGVALWTGELFF.

The CDR3 nucleotides are TGTGCCAGCAGTACCTGGACAGGGCGGACAGATACGCAGTATTTT. Its protein product is CASSTWTGRTDTQYF. The chain is built from TRBV27 and TRBJ2-3; 8 nucleotides align to TRBD1. CDR1 MNHEY and CDR2 SMNVEV come from the germline V gene (reference sequence). The CDR3 contains 15 residues. Trimming cost V 5 bases and J 3 bases; bases outside gene matches: 7.

The genes are TRBV19 and TRBJ2-3; the D gene is possibly TRBD1 (6 bases). The germline V gene has CDR1 LNHDA and CDR2 SQIVND (reference sequence). Deletions cut 9 bases from V and 4 bases from J, with 11 bases between. The CDR3 length is 12 residues. The CDR3 DNA is TGTGCCAGCGCAGACAGGTCAGATACGCAGTATTTT. It translates to CASADRSDTQYF.

The chain has TRBV19 and TRBJ1-5; TRBD1 matches 9 bases. V trimming: 7 bases; J trimming: 7 bases; junction bases outside the gene matches: 8. This CDR3 spans 14 amino acids. Germline CDR1 is LNHDA and CDR2 is SQIVND (reference sequence). The CDR3 reads CASKQGAGGQPQHF. The CDR3, as DNA: TGTGCCAGTAAACAGGGGGCAGGAGGCCAGCCCCAGCATTTT.

The CDR3, as DNA: TGCGCCAGCAGCCAAGAGACGGGACAGGGGACAGATACGCAGTATTTT. Protein sequence: CASSQETGQGTDTQYF. The chain has TRBV4-1 and TRBJ2-3; TRBD1 matches at 10 bases. V lost 0 bases and J lost 3; bases outside the gene matches: 3. Germline loops: CDR1 MGHRA, CDR2 YSYEKL. The CDR3 runs 16 residues.

This rearrangement joins TRBV6-1 to TRBJ2-5; 9 nucleotides match TRBD1. Germline V lookup: CDR1 MNHNS, CDR2 SASEGT. V gave up 3 bases and J gave up 4 bases; unmatched junction bases: 0. The CDR3 has 13 amino acids. CDR3 DNA sequence: TGTGCCAGCAGTGAGGACAGGGGAGAGACCCAGTACTTC. Its translation: CASSEDRGETQYF.

This chain joins TRBV5-4 and TRBJ2-1, with 9 bases identical to TRBD2. The CDR3 is made up of 17 amino acids. V trimming: 4 bases; J trimming: 0 bases; junction bases outside the gene matches: 8. Germline V gives CDR1 SGHNT, CDR2 YYREEE (reference sequence). The CDR3 sequence is CASSTTSGLSSYNEQFF. DNA for the CDR3: TGTGCCAGCAGCACCACTAGCGGGCTTAGCTCCTACAATGAGCAGTTCTTC.

The chain has TRBV5-4 and TRBJ2-1; 11 bases line up with TRBD2. Germline values: CDR1 SGHNT, CDR2 YYREEE (reference sequence). Trimming took 3 bases from V and 7 from J; bases not matched to a gene: 12. The CDR3 is 17 residues long. As DNA, the CDR3 is TGTGCCAGCAGCTCACGTAGCGGGAGGGCCCGGGGAAATGAGCAGTTCTTC. Its translation: CASSSRSGRARGNEQFF.

CDR3 nucleotide sequence: TGTGCCAGCAGCTTGTTCTTTTGGCGGGATTTATCCTCCTACGAGCAGTACTTC. This gives the protein CASSLFFWRDLSSYEQYF. The genes are TRBV7-2 and TRBJ2-7; tentative D call: TRBD2 (6 bases). Deletions cut 3 bases from V and 0 bases from J, with 21 bases between. Germline CDR1 SGHTA, CDR2 FQGNSA. This CDR3 has 18 residues.

This clone was recorded only once. The chain links TRBV5-4 to TRBJ2-5; 8 nucleotides line up with TRBD2. The V gene's germline CDR1 is SGHNT and CDR2 YYREEE (reference sequence). J was trimmed by 2 bases and V by 0 bases; bases with no gene match: 6. The CDR3 is 16 residues long. Here the CDR3 reads CASSLAFGGDQETQYF. In DNA, the CDR3 is TGTGCCAGCAGCTTGGCCTTCGGGGGGGATCAAGAGACCCAGTACTTC. The full variable domain, rest sourced from reference TRBV5-4 and TRBJ2-5, is ETGVTQSPTHLIKTRGQQVTLRCSSQSGHNTVSWYQQALGQGPQFIFQYYREEENGRGNFPPRFSGLQFPNYSSELNVNALELDDSALYLCASSLAFGGDQETQYFGPGTRLLVL.

As DNA, the CDR3 is TGTGCCAGCAGCCTTGACGACAGGGGTTTCTACGAGCAGTACTTC. Encoded protein: CASSLDDRGFYEQYF. This chain links TRBV6-5 with TRBJ2-7, with 8 positions matching TRBD1. Germline CDR1 is MNHEY and CDR2 is SVGAGI. Trimming took 6 bases from V and 3 from J; bases not matched to a gene: 10. The CDR3 covers 15 residues.

The CDR3: CASSLKASGNQETQYF. The CDR3 DNA reads TGCGCCAGCAGCTTGAAGGCTAGCGGGAACCAAGAGACCCAGTACTTC. The chain uses TRBV5-1 and TRBJ2-5; 9 nucleotides match TRBD2. Trimming took 1 base from V and 0 from J; bases not matched to a gene: 4. The CDR3 has 16 residues. CDR1 SGHRS and CDR2 YFSETQ come from the germline V gene. Complete variable domain (other parts from reference TRBV5-1 and TRBJ2-5): KAGVTQTPRYLIKTRGQQVTLSCSPISGHRSVSWYQQTPGQGLQFLFEYFSETQRNKGNFPGRFSGRQFSNSRSEMNVSTLELGDSALYLCASSLKASGNQETQYFGPGTRLLVL.

The chain employs TRBV30 and TRBJ1-1, with 7 bases fitting TRBD1. The CDR3 covers 14 residues. CDR1 is GTSNPN and CDR2 is SVGIG in the germline V gene (reference sequence). The ends lost 3 bases at V and 5 bases at J; junction bases unmatched: 9. CDR3 nucleotide sequence: TGTGCCTGGAGCCGGCCCGACAGGGCTACTGAAGCTTTCTTT. Translating gives CAWSRPDRATEAFF.

This rearrangement joins TRBV6-5 to TRBJ2-1; 8 bases are shared with TRBD2. With 6 bases clipped from V and 7 bases from J, the junction kept 11 bases outside the gene matches. The CDR3 loop spans 15 amino acids. Germline-derived CDR1 and CDR2 are MNHEY and SVGAGI. The CDR3 region has the DNA TGTGCCAGCAGCCAGCGGACTAGCCTGGGAAATGAGCAGTTCTTC. Encoded protein: CASSQRTSLGNEQFF.

V gene TRBV4-1 combines with J gene TRBJ1-2, with D hard to call. The CDR3 extends over 13 amino acids. Germline V gene sequence: CDR1 MGHRA, CDR2 YSYEKL. Trimming stripped 4 bases from V and 4 bases from J, with 10 bases between. The CDR3 DNA follows: TGCGCCAGCAGCCCCGGGAGGAGCTATGGCTACACCTTC. Its translation is CASSPGRSYGYTF.

This clone was counted a single time. V gene TRBV30 combines with J gene TRBJ2-7; D gene unclear. This CDR3 region has 13 residues. V was shortened by 4 bases and J by 1 base, with 11 bases between the two germline ends. The germline gives CDR1 GTSNPN, CDR2 SVGIG (reference sequence). CDR3 coding DNA: TGTGCCTGGATGCGGCCCCCATCCTACGAGCAGTACTTC. Encoded protein: CAWMRPPSYEQYF.

The V and J genes are TRBV9 and TRBJ1-1; perhaps TRBD1 as D (5 bases). Looked up from germline, CDR1 is SGDLS and CDR2 is YYNGEE. This CDR3 comprises 16 residues. Trimming took 2 bases from V and 1 from J, leaving 15 bases between them. CDR3 sequence: CASSVPRETENTEAFF. The CDR3 bases are TGTGCCAGCAGCGTCCCCCGAGAGACAGAGAACACTGAAGCTTTCTTT.

The chain couples TRBV4-1 to TRBJ2-2; D is ambiguous. V was trimmed by 4 bases and J by 0 bases, leaving 12 bases between them. Germline CDR1 MGHRA, CDR2 YSYEKL. The CDR3 length is 16 residues. The CDR3 protein is CASSRYGDPNTGELFF. CDR3 coding DNA: TGCGCCAGCAGCCGATACGGAGACCCGAACACCGGGGAGCTGTTTTTT.

This chain links TRBV10-2 with TRBJ2-7; 7 bases match TRBD1. The V and J ends lost 8 bases and 2 bases, in that order; junction bases with no gene match: 6. Germline CDR1 WSHSY, CDR2 SAAADI. CDR3 length: 13 amino acids. CDR3 nucleotide sequence: TGCGCCAGCGTCGAGGGGACAGCCTACGAGCAGTACTTC. It yields the protein CASVEGTAYEQYF.

The V gene is TRBV5-6, the J gene TRBJ2-7; possible D gene TRBD2, 6 bases. CDR3 length equals 18 residues. From germline, CDR1 is SGHDT and CDR2 YYEEEE. Trimming took off 0 bases at V and 0 bases at J, with 19 bases between the two ends. The CDR3: CASSLGADGTANSYEQYF. As DNA, the CDR3 is TGTGCCAGCAGCTTGGGGGCGGACGGGACTGCTAACTCCTACGAGCAGTACTTC.

The chain couples TRBV7-2 to TRBJ2-3; TRBD2 might be the D (6 bases). The germline CDR1 and CDR2 sequences are SGHTA and FQGNSA. CDR3 length: 12 residues. V was shortened by 6 bases and J by 5 bases, with 9 bases between the two germline ends. The CDR3 here is CASSPGLDTQYF. The CDR3 DNA reads as TGTGCCAGCAGTCCGGGACTAGATACGCAGTATTTT.

This clone came up once. The chain is built from TRBV10-3 and TRBJ2-7, with TRBD1 identical over 7 bases. CDR1 and CDR2 (germline): ENHRY, SYGVKD. J gave up 4 bases and V 7 bases, and 13 bases lay outside the gene matches. The CDR3 is made up of 15 amino acids. The CDR3 reads CAINTGTESKYEQYF. The CDR3 coding sequence is TGTGCCATCAATACCGGGACAGAAAGCAAATACGAGCAGTACTTC.

This chain connects TRBV4-1 to TRBJ2-6, with D possibly being TRBD2 (5 bases). CDR3 length: 16 residues. V shed 1 base and J shed 2 bases, with 9 bases lying between them. Germline values: CDR1 MGHRA, CDR2 YSYEKL. The CDR3, as DNA: TGCGCCAGCAGCCAAGCGGGGAACACTGGGGCCAACGTCCTGACTTTC. Amino acid sequence: CASSQAGNTGANVLTF.

J is TRBJ2-3 and V is TRBV9; tentatively, D is TRBD1 (5 bases). The CDR3 runs to 15 residues. V lost 3 bases to trimming and J lost 0 bases, with 11 bases between them. Germline CDR1 SGDLS, CDR2 YYNGEE. The CDR3 protein is CASSATGASTDTQYF. The DNA for the CDR3 is TGTGCCAGCAGCGCAACAGGAGCTAGCACAGATACGCAGTATTTT.

J is TRBJ1-2 and V is TRBV6-5, with D possibly TRBD1 on 5 matching bases. V was clipped by 6 bases and J by 4 bases, with 12 bases between them. The germline V gene has CDR1 MNHEY and CDR2 SVGAGI. This CDR3 region has 13 residues. This CDR3 reads CASSETATYGYTF. In DNA, the CDR3 is TGTGCCAGCAGCGAGACAGCTACCTATGGCTACACCTTC.

The chain employs TRBV10-2 and TRBJ2-7, with 8 nucleotides matching TRBD2. Germline CDR1 and CDR2: WSHSY and SAAADI. Trimming cost V 7 bases and J 4 bases; bases outside gene matches: 6. The CDR3 contains 13 residues. The CDR3 reads CASIREGGYEQYF. In nucleotides, the CDR3 is TGCGCCAGCATACGGGAGGGGGGGTACGAGCAGTACTTC.

The chain recombines TRBV29-1 with TRBJ2-3; 7 bases match TRBD2. V lost 6 bases to trimming and J lost 5 bases; unmatched junction nucleotides: 8. CDR3 length: 13 residues. The germline V gene has CDR1 SQVTM and CDR2 ANQGSEA. CDR3 nucleotide sequence: TGCAGCGTCCACGGGAGGATGGTAGATACGCAGTATTTT. Translating it yields CSVHGRMVDTQYF.

The chain is built from TRBV6-5 and TRBJ2-7, with 7 bases aligning to TRBD1. The germline CDR1 and CDR2 sequences are MNHEY and SVGAGI. The CDR3 spans 12 residues. J was trimmed by 4 bases and V by 6 bases; bases with no gene match: 3. CDR3 protein: CASSSGGYEQYF. The CDR3 DNA follows: TGTGCCAGCAGCTCAGGGGGATACGAGCAGTACTTC.

The rearrangement joins TRBV29-1 to TRBJ2-2, with D perhaps TRBD2 (6 bases). The CDR3 runs 14 residues. The V and J ends lost 7 bases and 5 bases respectively, with 17 bases between them. CDR1 and CDR2 (germline): SQVTM, ANQGSEA. The CDR3 nucleotides are TGCAGCGCTACAATCCCCGCGGGAACCGGGGAGCTGTTTTTT. Its translation: CSATIPAGTGELFF.

CDR3: CAWSVRSEKLFF. DNA of the CDR3: TGTGCCTGGAGTGTTAGGAGTGAAAAACTGTTTTTT. V is TRBV30 and J is TRBJ1-4, with D unresolved. The CDR3 extends over 12 amino acids. Germline V gene data show CDR1 as GTSNPN and CDR2 as SVGIG (reference sequence). Trimming took 0 bases from V and 7 from J, leaving 6 bases between them.